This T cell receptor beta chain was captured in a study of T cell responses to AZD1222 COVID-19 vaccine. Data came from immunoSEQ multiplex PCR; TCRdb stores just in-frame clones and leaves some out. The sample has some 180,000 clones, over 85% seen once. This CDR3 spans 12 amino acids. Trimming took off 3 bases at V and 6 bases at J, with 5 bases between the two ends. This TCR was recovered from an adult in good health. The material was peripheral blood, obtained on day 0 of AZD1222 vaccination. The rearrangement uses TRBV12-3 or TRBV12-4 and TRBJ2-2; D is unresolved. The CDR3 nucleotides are TGTGCCAGCAGTTTCTTAGCCGGGGAGCTGTTTTTT. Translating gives CASSFLAGELFF.